Detailed here is one TCR beta chain. No cognate antigen has been identified for it. No base qualities exist here, and no much larger clone lies one base off it. Libraries were constructed by the immunoSEQ multiplex PCR assay. For the multiplex PCR, a mixture combining 60 forward primers for TCR Vbeta segments and 13 reverse primers for TCR Jbeta segments was used. The CDR3 region of rearranged TCR beta genes was amplified from genomic DNA by a multiplex PCR assay. The amplified TCR beta libraries were sequenced on the Illumina HiSeq System as 87-base-pair reads. In the original analysis: In a later analysis, some 80 million unique TCR beta chains were counted across the approximately 670 repertoires, and roughly 11 million of these chains were shared by at least two donors. A nearest-neighbor algorithm error-corrected the raw reads and collapsed the reads into unique sequences, merging closely related sequences to remove PCR and sequencing errors. CDR3 sequences were aligned to IMGT reference sequences to assign V, D and J gene segments. For a sequence to be retained, a match of at least six nucleotides to both a V gene segment and a J gene segment was required. Rearrangements were called productive when the CDR3 lacked stop codons and stayed in frame with V and J; all others were non-productive. CDR3 was defined according to IMGT convention as the region running from the second conserved V-encoded cysteine to the conserved J-encoded phenylalanine. In an earlier analysis of around 600 of the donors, sequences lacking an unambiguous match to a single V gene segment were excluded. In an earlier analysis of some 590 of the donors, a V segment was called functional when productive rearrangements were above 56.7%, and segregating when the standard deviation between donors exceeded 5%. A statistical classification framework was developed to diagnose cytomegalovirus status using the catalog of TCR beta chain sequences. V and J gene assignment, in a later analysis, came from comparing TCR nucleotide sequences with IMGT/GENE-DB human TR gene sequences. In a later analysis, CDR3 sequences and most-parsimonious VDJ recombination scenarios were assigned using the TCRdist pipeline. In a later analysis, each TCR beta chain was defined by its CDR3 amino acid sequence together with its V-gene family, and reads without a unique V-gene family were excluded. In a later analysis, several hundred highly shared, low-generation-probability nucleotide sequences were removed to address suspected cross-contamination and a sequencing artifact. A later analysis calculated a clonal expansion index for each public chain from normalized within-repertoire ranks of inferred template counts. A later analysis computed generation probabilities with a VDJ recombination model fitted to out-of-frame rearrangements, and checked the results against IGoR. In a later analysis, TCR-TCR, TCR-HLA and TCR-CMV co-occurrence was scored with hypergeometric tests, and a repertoire-size bias correction was applied to TCR pairs. A later analysis estimated false discovery rates by permuting HLA or CMV assignments 20 times. In a later analysis, co-occurring TCRs were grouped using DBSCAN, and TCRdist sequence similarity was added for clustering within HLA-allele-positive subsets. Co-occurrence clustering excluded repertoires with fewer than 30,000 or more than 120,000 public chains, plus five with anomalous nucleotide sharing. As stored in TCRdb, this immuneACCESS dataset retains in-frame rearrangements with V and J assigned. A fraction of the clones does not appear; measured against another copy, unresolved V genes explain less than half of the discrepancy, and the remainder lacks a known reason. From that table come the V and J calls and clone size; the DNA was used to work out D and trimming. Recorded for this sample are 130,000 or so clones; about 74% of them occurred a single time. The ten largest make up around 6.6% of the sample.

From cysteine to phenylalanine, the CDR3 is 15 amino acids long. Just CDR3 DNA is preserved here, 45 bases in frame from base 1. For CDR1 and CDR2, the germline V gene lists SNHLY and FYNNEI. Unmatched junction bases come to 5, with V trimmed by 6 bases and J by 2 bases. The entry originates in a study of cytomegalovirus exposure and HLA in healthy donors (dated by TCRdb to about 2017). Turning to the overall study: An earlier analysis of 587 of the donors reported approximately 280 Gb of sequence data and roughly 120 million unique TCR beta sequences obtained from about 200 million T cells. HLA typing included class I and class II loci at four-digit resolution. Of the roughly 400 genotyped donors, approximately 83% fell in the genetic ancestry cluster associated with self-reported Caucasian donors. Typing coverage differed by locus: A, B, C, DRB1 and DQB1 were typed in roughly 620-630 donors, DQA1 in about 500, DPA1 in approximately 610, and DPB1 in roughly 470. Rather than drawing on any new phenotypic data, the later analysis identified candidate immune exposures from TCR beta sequences and the way those sequences occurred across donors. Genome-wide SNP genotypes for about 65% of the 666 donors were used in a later genetic analysis, which treated that subset as a discovery cohort. An early release covering roughly 580 HLA-typed donors comprised about 300 gigabases of sequencing data and approximately 85 million unique TCR sequences. Among around 400 genotyped donors of the cohort, an average of approximately 220,000 unique TCR beta nucleotide sequences was sequenced per donor, of which about 19% were non-productive. An earlier analysis of around 540 of the donors applied high-throughput TCR beta sequencing to assess whether each TCR beta V gene segment acted as functional or pseudogenic. Alongside the repertoire data, information on donor age, sex, ethnicity and CMV serostatus was compiled. In a later analysis, previously published TCR beta repertoires from 670 or so donors were re-analyzed and high-resolution HLA genotyping was added so that TCR occurrence patterns could be studied. Four to six DR-DQ haplotypes were handled as single units for association and clustering, since linkage in the cohort was strong. The study was designed to test whether signatures of past pathogen exposure could be identified by cataloging public T cell receptors. Using immunosequencing, the study profiled T cell repertoires from some 670 subjects and related those repertoires to cytomegalovirus serostatus. All discovery cohort repertoires had been generated on a single sequencing platform. Besides the first cohort of 550 to 750 subjects, a separate validation cohort made up of over 100 different subjects was used. High-throughput TCR immunosequencing, statistical association of individual TCRs with disease status, and machine learning were combined to predict cytomegalovirus infection status. Results the study describes overall, beyond this receptor: Because HLA typing was unavailable for some donors at each locus, only the typed subset was used in association tests. Linkage disequilibrium might explain the correlated functional status among segregating V segments, but an unknown experimental factor could not be ruled out. According to the authors, the approach could potentially be generalized to other disease states and immunological phenotypes. A later analysis reported that several top co-occurrence clusters appeared linked to parvovirus B19, influenza, CMV and Epstein-Barr virus. In this cohort, only TCR beta chains were sequenced, and detectable features were limited by the absence of alpha or paired-chain data. The only immune exposure information available for the cohort was CMV serostatus. In vitro tests confirmed that a few of the cytomegalovirus-associated TCR beta chains recognize cytomegalovirus antigens. In a later genetic analysis, fewer N-insertions in productive TCRs were reported among donors in an Asian-associated ancestry cluster than the roughly 640-donor mean. The 87-base-pair reads could not distinguish some IMGT-functional V segments, including TRBV6-2 and TRBV6-3, so those segments were excluded. According to a later analysis, most CMV-associated TCR beta chains appeared to be HLA-restricted, and the HLA associations seemed to be driven largely by CMV exposure. A total of fewer than 200 TCR beta chains were listed by the study as associated with cytomegalovirus. In an earlier analysis of approximately 590 of the donors, most TCR beta V segments appeared in productive rearrangements about 90% or about 30% of the time, broadly matching IMGT annotations. Presence/absence analyses assumed roughly uniform sequencing depth across donors, an assumption that may not hold. Cytomegalovirus status was reported to be diagnosed by the classifier with high specificity and sensitivity in both the original and validation cohorts. Most TCR sequences were seen in very few donors, while some public TCRs were found in many individuals. Assigning TCR associations to individual alleles was difficult when HLA alleles, especially DR and DQ, strongly co-occurred. A group of highly shared sequence variants was considered likely to be a technical artifact of the sequencing pipeline. According to a later analysis, TCR association rates differed among HLA loci, with DRB1 alleles showing the most associated TCRs and HLA-C alleles showing the fewest. A later genetic analysis associated a missense DCLRE1C variant with V-gene and J-gene trimming of TCR beta chains, and an independent cohort replicated the association. Because counts were too low, some 16 rarely observed V segments, including chromosome 9 orphons, were excluded from the earlier analysis of around 640 of the donors. A later analysis found that HLA-associated TCR beta chains were more clonally expanded and had lower generation probabilities than equally common non-associated chains. Specific HLA alleles were associated with roughly 16,000 TCR beta sequences at a false discovery rate of 0.05 in a later analysis. A further reported finding was that TCR beta sequences accurately predicted the HLA-A and HLA-B alleles for most subjects in the first cohort.

The cohort comprised fewer than 700 healthy bone marrow donors. Cohort members were all nominally healthy when sampled, although unrecorded immune exposures were likely present. The donor was CMV seropositive and was included in the group of 250 to 350 seropositive cohort members. Each donor provided a peripheral blood sample, and peripheral blood mononuclear cells were used for TCR beta sequencing. The Qiagen DNeasy Blood Extraction Kit was used to extract genomic DNA from the blood cell samples. The sequence is built from TRBV2 and TRBJ2-3; 10 bases in the middle match TRBD2. The sample taken for sequencing was PBMCs. The sequence was collected from a man aged 40-49 years in good health and CMV-seropositive. The bases are TGTGCCAGCAGAGGACTAGCGGAGGTCACAGATACGCAGTATTTT. Translated, it gives CASRGLAEVTDTQYF.